This T cell receptor beta chain was profiled in a study of CD8 T cells in ankylosing spondylitis. Study observations and caveats: The study looked at matched synovial fluid samples from ankylosing spondylitis patients. Disease-linked clones were reported to be significantly enriched there. Characteristic, it appeared, of ankylosing spondylitis blood was a TCR beta motif of fewer than 10 highly homologous variants.

Comments on this clonotype: Its target is not known.

It was by quantitative 5'-RACE with molecular barcodes that TCR beta libraries were made. From the 5' RACE reads, TCRdb called clonotypes with MiXCR, one entry per CDR3 protein. The sample comprises around 540,000 distinct CDR3 sequences, more than 9.5% of which are singletons, and around 6.8% rests with the top ten. Trimming stripped 6 bases from V and 4 bases from J, with 15 bases between. Germline V gene data show CDR1 as DFQATT and CDR2 as SNEGSKA (reference sequence). The CDR3 sequence is 13 residues long. This TCR derives from a male donor with ankylosing spondylitis. The chain is built from TRBV20-1 and TRBJ1-2, with D unclear. Sequences were obtained from blood, either unsorted or a sorted T cell fraction (not recorded which). CDR3 sequence reads: CSAGGSRGYGYTF. The CDR3 nucleotides are TGCAGTGCGGGTGGAAGTCGCGGCTATGGCTACACCTTC.